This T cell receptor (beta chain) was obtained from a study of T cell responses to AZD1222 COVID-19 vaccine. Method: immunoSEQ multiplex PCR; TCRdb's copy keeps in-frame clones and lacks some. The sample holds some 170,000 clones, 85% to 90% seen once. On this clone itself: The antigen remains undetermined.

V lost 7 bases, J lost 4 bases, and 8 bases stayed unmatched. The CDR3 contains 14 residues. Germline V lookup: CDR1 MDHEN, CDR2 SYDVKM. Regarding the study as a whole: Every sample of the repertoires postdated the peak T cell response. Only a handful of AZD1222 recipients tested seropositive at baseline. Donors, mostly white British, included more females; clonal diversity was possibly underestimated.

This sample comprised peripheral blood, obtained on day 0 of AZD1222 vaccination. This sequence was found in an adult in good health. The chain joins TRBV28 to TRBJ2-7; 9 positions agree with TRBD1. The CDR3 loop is CASTRDRVHYEQYF. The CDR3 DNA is TGTGCCAGCACTCGGGACAGGGTTCATTACGAGCAGTACTTC.